Below, 6 T cell receptor beta chains from the same sample are listed, as sequenced in a study of OX40 agonist ivuxolimab in advanced cancers. Sequenced by immunoSEQ multiplex PCR; TCRdb stores in-frame clones only, minus some. The sample contains about 48,000 clones, around 89% of which appear only once. The sample consisted of CD4+ or CD8+ T cells sorted from blood, taken in a trial of the OX40 agonist ivuxolimab. All receptors derive from an adult with an advanced solid tumor such as melanoma, head and neck, liver or kidney cancer.

The rearrangement uses TRBV13 and TRBJ2-7; 7 bases match TRBD2. CDR1 and CDR2 from the germline V gene are PRHDT and FYEKMQ (reference sequence). The CDR3 extends over 15 amino acids. V gave up 5 bases and J gave up 4 bases; unmatched junction bases: 11. CDR3 in amino acids: CASSPKRGPKYEQYF. The CDR3 nucleotides read TGTGCCAGCAGCCCTAAGCGGGGACCTAAGTACGAGCAGTACTTC.

This sequence joins TRBV27 and TRBJ2-7, with TRBD2 matching over 11 bases. The length of the CDR3 is 15 residues. V shed 6 bases, J shed 0 bases, and the junction held 4 bases outside the gene matches. Germline V gene data show CDR1 as MNHEY and CDR2 as SMNVEV (reference sequence). The CDR3 nucleotides are TGTGCCAGCAGAGTGACTAGCGGGGACTCCTACGAGCAGTACTTC. Its protein is CASRVTSGDSYEQYF.

The genes are TRBV5-1 and TRBJ2-7; 7 nucleotides line up with TRBD1. Germline V gene sequence: CDR1 SGHRS, CDR2 YFSETQ. With 3 bases clipped from V and 5 bases from J, the junction kept 5 bases outside the gene matches. This CDR3 spans 13 amino acids. Here the CDR3 DNA reads TGCGCCAGCAGCTCAAGGGGGCAAAACGAGCAGTACTTC. Amino acid sequence: CASSSRGQNEQYF.

The chain uses TRBV9 and TRBJ1-2; TRBD1 agrees at 11 bases. The CDR3 covers 16 residues. The V gene's germline CDR1 is SGDLS and CDR2 YYNGEE. Trimming cost V 0 bases and J 2 bases; bases outside gene matches: 3. CDR3 nucleotides: TGTGCCAGCAGCGTAGCTGGGACAGGGGGAAACTATGGCTACACCTTC. It yields the protein CASSVAGTGGNYGYTF.

This CDR3 reads CASSISPNQFNYGYTF. CDR3 sequence (DNA): TGTGCCAGCAGCATTTCTCCTAATCAGTTCAACTATGGCTACACCTTC. This chain links TRBV7-6 with TRBJ1-2; D call uncertain. CDR3 size: 16 residues. Germline lookup yields CDR1 SGHVS and CDR2 FNYEAQ. V was shortened by 5 bases and J by 2 bases, with 18 bases between the two germline ends.

This clone was seen a few times. The chain links TRBV5-6 to TRBJ2-1; the D is unclear. Trimming shortened V by 0 bases and J by 6 bases, and 13 bases separated the two germline ends. The CDR3 runs to 15 residues. Germline V gives CDR1 SGHDT, CDR2 YYEEEE. The CDR3 loop is CASSLAGPRANEQFF. As DNA, the CDR3 is TGTGCCAGCAGCTTGGCCGGGCCTAGGGCCAATGAGCAGTTCTTC. Full variable domain (outside the CDR3, taken from reference TRBV5-6 and TRBJ2-1): DAGVTQSPTHLIKTRGQQVTLRCSPKSGHDTVSWYQQALGQGPQFIFQYYEEEERQRGNFPDRFSGHQFPNYSSELNVNALLLGDSALYLCASSLAGPRANEQFFGPGTRLTVL.